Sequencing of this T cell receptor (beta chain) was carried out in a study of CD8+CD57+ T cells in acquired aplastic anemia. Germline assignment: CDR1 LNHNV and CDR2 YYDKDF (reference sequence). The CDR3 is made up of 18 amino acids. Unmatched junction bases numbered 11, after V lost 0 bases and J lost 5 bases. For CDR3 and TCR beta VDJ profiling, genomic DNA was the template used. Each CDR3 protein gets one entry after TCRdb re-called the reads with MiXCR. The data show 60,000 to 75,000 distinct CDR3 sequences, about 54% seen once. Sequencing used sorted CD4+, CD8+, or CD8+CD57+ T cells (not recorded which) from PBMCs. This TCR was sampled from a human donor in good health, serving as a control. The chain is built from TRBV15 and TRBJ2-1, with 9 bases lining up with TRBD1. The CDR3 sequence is CATSRDKGLQGAHNEQFF. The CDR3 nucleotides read TGTGCCACCAGCAGAGATAAGGGGTTACAGGGGGCGCACAATGAGCAGTTCTTC.